This entry lists 22 T cell receptor beta chains sequenced from one sample in a study of regulatory T cells in long-lasting Graves disease. Building the TCR beta libraries relied on iRepertoire HTBI primers, and CDR3 regions underwent Arm-PCR. From the multiplex PCR reads, TCRdb called clonotypes with MiXCR, one entry per CDR3 protein. Of around 460,000 distinct CDR3 sequences in the sample, 20% to 25% are singletons; the top ten hold roughly 7.1%. Time point of the sample: persistent/refractory GD, antithyroid drugs over 5 years with positive TRAb. From PBMCs, RNA was extracted and then used to make the TCR library. The sample here was peripheral blood mononuclear cells (PBMCs), taken when the disease was refractory, from a patient treated with antithyroid drugs. These receptors came from a female donor with Graves disease.

This clonotype was seen at least ten times. The rearrangement joins TRBV6-1 to TRBJ1-2; 7 bases are a match to TRBD1. CDR1 and CDR2 (germline): MNHNS, SASEGT. The V and J ends lost 0 bases and 5 bases, in that order; junction bases with no gene match: 12. The CDR3 contains 17 residues. CDR3 protein: CASSEALLAGTAYGYTF. CDR3 DNA: TGTGCCAGCAGTGAAGCGCTCCTCGCAGGGACAGCTTATGGCTACACCTTC.

This clonotype was recorded a few times. V gene TRBV9 combines with J gene TRBJ1-6; 8 nucleotides align to TRBD1. Germline V gene lookup returns CDR1 SGDLS and CDR2 YYNGEE. The CDR3 has 15 amino acids. Unmatched junction bases numbered 8, after V lost 4 bases and J lost 8 bases. The DNA for the CDR3 is TGTGCCAGCAGCTTGACAGGGGTCACGCATTCACCCCTCCACTTT. Protein: CASSLTGVTHSPLHF.

This clonotype has only a few counts. This chain joins TRBV11-2 and TRBJ2-7; 10 bases map to TRBD1. This CDR3 is built from 17 residues. The germline V gene has CDR1 SGHAT and CDR2 FQNNGV. J was trimmed by 3 bases and V by 3 bases; bases with no gene match: 11. CDR3 sequence: CASSFRLPGQGNYEQYF. Here the CDR3 DNA reads TGTGCCAGCAGCTTTCGCTTGCCGGGACAGGGGAACTACGAGCAGTACTTC. The full variable domain, completed using reference TRBV11-2 and TRBJ2-7, is EAGVAQSPRYKIIEKRQSVAFWCNPISGHATLYWYQQILGQGPKLLIQFQNNGVVDDSQLPKDRFSAERLKGVDSTLKIQPAKLEDSAVYLCASSFRLPGQGNYEQYFGPGTRLTVT.

In its sample, this clonotype was seen many times. The rearrangement links TRBV7-9 to TRBJ1-1; D is unclear. Germline V gives CDR1 SEHNR, CDR2 FQNEAQ (reference sequence). The CDR3 extends over 13 amino acids. V was shortened by 5 bases and J by 1 base, with 8 bases between the two germline ends. CDR3 sequence reads: CASSRVANTEAFF. The CDR3, as DNA: TGTGCCAGCAGCCGCGTGGCGAACACTGAAGCTTTCTTT.

The chain has TRBV4-1 and TRBJ1-1; TRBD1 agrees at 9 bases. This CDR3 is built from 14 residues. The V segment lost 5 bases and the J segment 7 bases; nucleotides outside the gene matches: 8. The germline V gene has CDR1 MGHRA and CDR2 YSYEKL. CDR3: CASSAGQGLLEAFF. The CDR3 nucleotides are TGCGCCAGCAGCGCGGGACAGGGCTTGCTTGAAGCTTTCTTT.

Remarks on this clonotype: Possible read error: a much larger clone is one base away. CDR3: CASRPRGGPNEKLFF. The CDR3 DNA reads as TGTGCCAGCAGACCCCGGGGAGGGCCGAATGAAAAACTGTTTTTT. The chain is built from TRBV27 and TRBJ1-4; D remains ambiguous. Germline-derived CDR1 and CDR2 are MNHEY and SMNVEV (reference sequence). V was cut by 6 bases and J by 5 bases, with 16 bases left in between. CDR3 length equals 15 residues.

CDR3 residues: CSARKGQVGTQYF. CDR3 nucleotides: TGCAGTGCTAGGAAGGGACAGGTCGGGACCCAGTACTTC. The V and J genes are TRBV20-1 and TRBJ2-5; TRBD1 matches at 8 bases. V shed 3 bases, J shed 7 bases, and the junction held 7 bases outside the gene matches. From germline, CDR1 is DFQATT and CDR2 SNEGSKA (reference sequence). The CDR3 is 13 residues long.

As to this clonotype: A much larger clone is a single base away; this may be a read error. The chain uses TRBV20-1 and TRBJ2-6, with D unresolved. The CDR3 has 16 amino acids. Germline-derived CDR1 and CDR2 are DFQATT and SNEGSKA (reference sequence). Deletions cut 5 bases from V and 2 bases from J, with 16 bases between. For the CDR3, the DNA is TGCAGTGCTGCGCTGGGTGAGAAGGCTGGGGCCAACGTCCTGACTTTC. Translation gives CSAALGEKAGANVLTF.

The chain is built from TRBV29-1 and TRBJ2-3; TRBD1 or TRBD2 may be the D gene (5 bases each). Looked up from germline, CDR1 is SQVTM and CDR2 is ANQGSEA. V lost 6 bases and J lost 0, with 28 bases in between. The CDR3 length is 19 residues. The CDR3 DNA sequence: TGCAGCGTGACTTATGGGACGGCTAGACTCTATTCTAGCACAGATACGCAGTATTTT. Translating gives CSVTYGTARLYSSTDTQYF.

This clonotype was detected a few times. The V gene is TRBV7-9, the J gene TRBJ1-5; 7 bases line up with TRBD1. Germline-derived CDR1 and CDR2 are SEHNR and FQNEAQ (reference sequence). CDR3 length: 15 residues. J gave up 6 bases and V 2 bases, and 7 bases lay outside the gene matches. The CDR3 DNA is TGTGCCAGCAGCTTAATGGCAGGGGGAGGTCAGCCCCAGCATTTT. Protein product: CASSLMAGGGQPQHF.

This clonotype was detected many times. This rearrangement joins TRBV24-1 to TRBJ1-4, with 10 bases matching TRBD1. Germline loops: CDR1 KGHDR, CDR2 SFDVKD. This CDR3 has 16 amino acids. V dropped 4 bases and J dropped 7; count of bases not matched to a gene: 8. The CDR3 DNA follows: TGTGCCACCAGTGACCCCGGACAGGGGGGCAGTGAAAAACTGTTTTTT. Its protein product is CATSDPGQGGSEKLFF.

The chain is built from TRBV12-3 or TRBV12-4 and TRBJ2-1, with D perhaps TRBD2 (6 bases). V shed 6 bases and J shed 1 base, with 16 bases lying between them. This CDR3 is built from 16 residues. The CDR3 sequence: CASRVGLGRSYNEQFF. The CDR3 nucleotides are TGTGCCAGCAGAGTGGGCTTGGGGAGGTCCTACAATGAGCAGTTCTTC.

This clonotype was counted between two and nine times. Just one base apart from a much larger clone, this may be a read error. This sequence joins TRBV20-1 and TRBJ2-5; 14 positions match TRBD2. The CDR3 is made up of 18 amino acids. Per the germline V gene, CDR1 is DFQATT and CDR2 is SNEGSKA (reference sequence). The DNA for the CDR3 is TGCAGTGCTAGAGGGGGCGGACTAGCGGGGGGCCATGTAGGGACCCAGCACTTC. This translates into CSARGGGLAGGHVGTQHF.

This clonotype was recorded at least ten times. The chain uses TRBV25-1 and TRBJ2-7, with 7 bases fitting TRBD2. Germline V lookup: CDR1 MGHDK, CDR2 SYGVNS. The length of the CDR3 is 15 residues. With 1 base clipped from V and 1 base from J, the junction kept 4 bases outside the gene matches. The CDR3 loop reads CASSEWGGKSYEQYF. The CDR3 coding sequence is TGTGCCAGCAGTGAATGGGGAGGGAAGTCCTACGAGCAGTACTTC.

Ten or more counts support this clonotype. This sequence joins TRBV6-1 and TRBJ2-7, with TRBD2 matching over 11 bases. The CDR3 covers 14 residues. Losses at the gene ends were 7 bases for V and 1 base for J; bases not matched to a gene: 3. The germline gives CDR1 MNHNS, CDR2 SASEGT. The CDR3 protein is CASKGTSGSYEQYF. The CDR3, as DNA: TGTGCCAGCAAAGGGACTAGCGGTTCCTACGAGCAGTACTTC.

V and J are TRBV6-1 and TRBJ1-5; a possible D gene is TRBD1 (6 bases). The CDR3 is 13 residues long. Germline V gene data show CDR1 as MNHNS and CDR2 as SASEGT. V was trimmed by 7 bases and J by 7 bases, leaving 14 bases between them. DNA of the CDR3: TGTGCCAGCACCCCTGACAGGTCCCAGCCCCAGCATTTT. Its translation is CASTPDRSQPQHF.

This clonotype showed up just a few times. This is likely an artifact of a read error, given a far larger clone one base away. The chain is built from TRBV7-8 and TRBJ2-4; 9 positions agree with TRBD1. CDR1 is SGHVS, CDR2 FQNEAQ, per germline. The CDR3 contains 14 residues. The ends lost 1 base at V and 6 bases at J; junction bases unmatched: 1. Here the CDR3 DNA reads TGTGCCAGCAGCTTAGTGGGACAGGGAAACATTCAGTACTTC. Translation gives CASSLVGQGNIQYF.

This clonotype occurred many times. The CDR3 reads CASIPGGLGYGYTF. The CDR3 DNA reads TGTGCCAGCATCCCCGGGGGTTTAGGCTATGGCTACACCTTC. This rearrangement joins TRBV28 to TRBJ1-2, with D possibly TRBD1 on 5 matching bases. This CDR3 has 14 amino acids. Trimming pared 7 bases from V and 4 bases from J, leaving 16 bases between. The germline V gene encodes CDR1 MDHEN and CDR2 SYDVKM.

This clonotype was counted between two and nine times. This sequence joins TRBV20-1 and TRBJ2-7; 11 bases map to TRBD1. Germline assignment: CDR1 DFQATT and CDR2 SNEGSKA (reference sequence). V was clipped by 3 bases and J by 6 bases; unmatched bases: 10. There are 15 residues in the CDR3. The CDR3 sequence is CSASPPGQGDLEQYF. CDR3 bases: TGCAGTGCTAGCCCCCCGGGACAGGGGGATCTCGAGCAGTACTTC.

This clonotype has more than one count but fewer than ten. V gene TRBV20-1 combines with J gene TRBJ1-1, with a weak D call TRBD1 (5 bases). CDR1 is DFQATT, CDR2 SNEGSKA, per germline (reference sequence). This CDR3 region has 14 residues. V was trimmed by 0 bases and J by 4 bases, leaving 12 bases between them. The CDR3 loop is CSARDRGASTEAFF. Here the CDR3 DNA reads TGCAGTGCTAGAGATCGAGGGGCGAGCACTGAAGCTTTCTTT.

In this sample, this clonotype turned up many times. V gene TRBV28 combines with J gene TRBJ1-2; 8 nucleotides agree with TRBD1. This CDR3 region has 15 residues. V was pared by 5 bases and J by 0 bases, with 5 bases of the junction left unmatched. Germline CDR1 and CDR2: MDHEN and SYDVKM. CDR3 sequence: CASSPGQGANYGYTF. The DNA for the CDR3 is TGTGCCAGCAGTCCTGGACAGGGAGCTAACTATGGCTACACCTTC.

The chain employs TRBV20-1 and TRBJ2-5; D uncertain. V was pared by 1 base and J by 5 bases, with 11 bases between. This CDR3 contains 13 residues. CDR1 and CDR2 (germline): DFQATT, SNEGSKA (reference sequence). In DNA form, the CDR3 reads TGCAGTGCTAGAGTTATCGTTGGGGAGACCCAGTACTTC. Protein sequence: CSARVIVGETQYF.